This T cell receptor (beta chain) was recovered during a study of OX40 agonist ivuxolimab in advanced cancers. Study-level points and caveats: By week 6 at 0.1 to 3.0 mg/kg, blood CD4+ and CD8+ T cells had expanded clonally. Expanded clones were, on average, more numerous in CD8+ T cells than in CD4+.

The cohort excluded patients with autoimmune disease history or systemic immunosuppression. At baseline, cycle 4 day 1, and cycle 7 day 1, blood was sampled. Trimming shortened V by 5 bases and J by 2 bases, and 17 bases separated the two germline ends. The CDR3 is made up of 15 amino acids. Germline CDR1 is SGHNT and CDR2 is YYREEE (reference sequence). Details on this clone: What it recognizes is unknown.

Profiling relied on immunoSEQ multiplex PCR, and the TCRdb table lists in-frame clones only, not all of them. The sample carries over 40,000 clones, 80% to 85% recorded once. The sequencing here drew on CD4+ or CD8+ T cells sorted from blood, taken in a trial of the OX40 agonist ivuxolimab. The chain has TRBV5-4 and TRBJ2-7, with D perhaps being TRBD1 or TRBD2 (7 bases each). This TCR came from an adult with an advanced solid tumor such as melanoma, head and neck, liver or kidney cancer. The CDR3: CASSLQAGQTYEQYF. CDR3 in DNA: TGTGCCAGCAGTTTGCAAGCGGGACAGACCTACGAGCAGTACTTC.